A single sample is the source of the 17 T cell receptor beta chains below, sequenced in a study of T-cell reconstitution after alpha-beta-depleted transplantation in children. The TCRbeta library incorporated unique molecular identifiers. TCRdb redid the calling of the PCR reads with MiXCR, one entry per CDR3 protein. The table lists hundreds of thousands of distinct CDR3 sequences, about 16% of them singletons. The sequencing here drew on PBMCs, mostly from graft donor cells, taken 360 days after TCRalphabeta/CD19-depleted stem cell transplant. The receptors come from a boy under three years old who had a stem cell transplant for Wiskott-Aldrich syndrome, so the T cells may come from the graft donor.

The chain uses TRBV12-3 or TRBV12-4 and TRBJ2-1, with D possibly called TRBD1 or TRBD2 (5 bases each). The ends were cut back, 0 bases at V and 5 bases at J, with 8 bases in the middle. This CDR3 region has 14 residues. The chain's CDR3 is CASSLAGVNNEQFF. CDR3 nucleotides: TGTGCCAGCAGTTTAGCGGGGGTAAACAATGAGCAGTTCTTC.

In its sample, this clonotype was seen a few times. The chain is built from TRBV7-9 and TRBJ2-5; TRBD2 is a possible D gene (6 bases). The CDR3 totals 16 residues. Germline V gene lookup returns CDR1 SEHNR and CDR2 FQNEAQ (reference sequence). V was cut by 4 bases and J by 5 bases, with 20 bases left in between. The CDR3 spells CASSSQRVTVRETQYF. The CDR3 DNA sequence: TGTGCCAGCAGCTCCCAGCGGGTCACTGTGAGGGAGACCCAGTACTTC. The full variable domain, in which reference TRBV7-9 and TRBJ2-5 provide the parts outside the CDR3, is DTGVSQNPRHKITKRGQNVTFRCDPISEHNRLYWYRQTLGQGPEFLTYFQNEAQLEKSRLLSDRFSAERPKGSFSTLEIQRTEQGDSAMYLCASSSQRVTVRETQYFGPGTRLLVL.

This clonotype was detected only a few times. This chain links TRBV19 with TRBJ2-4; D perhaps matches TRBD1 (6 bases). The V end was cut by 2 bases, the J end by 1 base, with 12 bases between. This CDR3 has 16 amino acids. The V gene's germline CDR1 is LNHDA and CDR2 SQIVND (reference sequence). CDR3 sequence (DNA): TGTGCCAGTAGTATAATGGGGGCTAGGGCCAAAAACATTCAGTACTTC. It specifies CASSIMGARAKNIQYF. Full variable domain (outside the CDR3, taken from reference TRBV19 and TRBJ2-4): DGGITQSPKYLFRKEGQNVTLSCEQNLNHDAMYWYRQDPGQGLRLIYYSQIVNDFQKGDIAEGYSVSREKKESFPLTVTSAQKNPTAFYLCASSIMGARAKNIQYFGAGTRLSVL.

The chain uses TRBV10-2 and TRBJ2-5, with TRBD2 matching over 8 bases. Germline V gene lookup returns CDR1 WSHSY and CDR2 SAAADI. This CDR3 is built from 15 residues. V gave up 2 bases and J gave up 2 bases; unmatched junction bases: 4. This CDR3 reads CASSEPGLGQETQYF. The CDR3 DNA reads as TGCGCCAGCAGTGAGCCGGGACTAGGTCAAGAGACCCAGTACTTC.

This clonotype was detected a few times. The chain combines TRBV29-1 with TRBJ2-3; possibly TRBD2 for D (6 bases). V lost 5 bases to trimming and J lost 0 bases, with 12 bases between them. The V gene's germline CDR1 is SQVTM and CDR2 ANQGSEA. The CDR3 sequence is 14 residues long. CDR3 bases: TGCAGCGTTTACGGGACTTCTAGCACAGATACGCAGTATTTT. Amino acids: CSVYGTSSTDTQYF.

This clonotype was recorded a few times. CDR3 sequence: CASSQSGQGRNNEQFF. The DNA of the CDR3 is TGCGCCAGCAGTCAATCGGGACAGGGCAGAAACAATGAGCAGTTCTTC. V and J are TRBV23-1 and TRBJ2-1; 9 bases fit TRBD1. TRBV23-1 is treated as an ORF (open reading frame) with a function not yet certain. The CDR3 length is 16 residues. Germline trimming cut 0 bases from V and 5 bases from J; bases unmatched to any gene: 5.

This clonotype has a count of ten or more. V gene TRBV25-1 combines with J gene TRBJ2-1; D is possibly TRBD1 (6 bases). Trimming stripped 6 bases from V and 7 bases from J, with 19 bases between. Germline V gene data show CDR1 as MGHDK and CDR2 as SYGVNS. The CDR3 loop spans 15 amino acids. CDR3 protein: CASSAPLYQGNEQFF. CDR3 nucleotides: TGTGCCAGCAGCGCCCCTCTCTATCAGGGGAATGAGCAGTTCTTC.

This clonotype was seen more than once but under ten times. The chain links TRBV5-1 to TRBJ2-5, with D tentatively TRBD1 (5 bases). Germline V gives CDR1 SGHRS, CDR2 YFSETQ. Trimming shortened V by 1 base and J by 1 base, and 8 bases separated the two germline ends. The CDR3 spans 14 residues. Here the CDR3 DNA reads TGCGCCAGCAGCTTGCTCAGGGCCCAAGAGACCCAGTACTTC. Encoded protein: CASSLLRAQETQYF.

This clonotype was observed many times. The V and J genes are TRBV29-1 and TRBJ2-5, with a possible D match to TRBD1 (5 bases). V dropped 4 bases and J dropped 1 base, with 10 bases sitting between them. CDR1 and CDR2 (germline): SQVTM, ANQGSEA. The CDR3 is 13 residues long. The CDR3 protein is CSVALTAQETQYF. The CDR3 DNA sequence: TGCAGCGTTGCCTTGACAGCCCAAGAGACCCAGTACTTC.

The gene calls are TRBV5-5 and TRBJ2-4; perhaps TRBD2 as D (5 bases). From germline, CDR1 is SGHKS and CDR2 YYEKEE (reference sequence). CDR3 length: 14 amino acids. The germline V and J ends were trimmed by 6 bases and 0 bases, with 10 bases remaining between them. The CDR3, as DNA: TGTGCCAGCATCATGAGGGTAGCCAAAAACATTCAGTACTTC. Its translation is CASIMRVAKNIQYF. The full variable domain, completed using reference TRBV5-5 and TRBJ2-4, is DAGVTQSPTHLIKTRGQQVTLRCSPISGHKSVSWYQQVLGQGPQFIFQYYEKEERGRGNFPDRFSARQFPNYSSELNVNALLLGDSALYLCASIMRVAKNIQYFGAGTRLSVL.

This chain connects TRBV10-3 to TRBJ2-1; 9 nucleotides agree with TRBD1. V gave up 4 bases and J gave up 12 bases; unmatched junction bases: 4. This CDR3 is 12 amino acids long. Germline V gives CDR1 ENHRY, CDR2 SYGVKD. The CDR3 spells CAISGDRAPQFF. The CDR3 DNA sequence: TGTGCCATCAGTGGGGACAGGGCCCCGCAGTTCTTC.

V and J are TRBV12-3 or TRBV12-4 and TRBJ2-3; D possibly corresponds to TRBD2 (5 bases). The CDR3 length is 16 residues. Trimming shortened V by 5 bases and J by 4 bases, and 19 bases separated the two germline ends. The CDR3 loop is CASSPSYPPGPDTQYF. CDR3 nucleotides: TGTGCCAGCAGTCCTAGCTATCCCCCCGGGCCAGATACGCAGTATTTT.

The table lists this clonotype with a few counts. A junction end diverges from the germline sequence, so it may reflect a read error. The genes are TRBV28 and TRBJ2-2; 9 nucleotides align to TRBD2. This CDR3 has 15 residues. The germline gives CDR1 MDHEN, CDR2 SYDVKM. The CDR3 DNA reads as TGTGCCAGCAGTCTAAGCGGGGGGCCATACACCGGGGAGCTGTTT. Translation gives CASSLSGGPYTGELF.

This sequence joins TRBV2 and TRBJ2-1, with 9 nucleotides matching TRBD1. Germline values: CDR1 SNHLY, CDR2 FYNNEI. CDR3 length: 14 residues. V was clipped by 7 bases and J by 7 bases; unmatched bases: 8. CDR3 sequence reads: CASTDPGQGNEQFF. In nucleotides, the CDR3 is TGTGCCAGCACCGACCCGGGACAGGGAAATGAGCAGTTCTTC.

In its sample, this clonotype was seen a few times. The chain links TRBV29-1 to TRBJ1-1; no reliable D call. Germline lookup yields CDR1 SQVTM and CDR2 ANQGSEA. The CDR3 sequence is 10 residues long. The CDR3 here is CTLKNTEAFF. For the CDR3, the DNA is TGCACTCTCAAGAACACTGAAGCTTTCTTT.

This chain uses TRBV5-1 with TRBJ2-3, with unresolved D. Per the germline V gene, CDR1 is SGHRS and CDR2 is YFSETQ. Trimming left V 1 base short and J 1 base short, with 7 bases between. The CDR3 extends over 14 amino acids. The CDR3 is CASSLTIGTDTQYF. The CDR3 coding sequence is TGCGCCAGCAGCTTGACCATCGGCACAGATACGCAGTATTTT.

This clonotype was recorded a few times. This chain links TRBV9 with TRBJ2-2; D gene uncertain. The CDR3 covers 15 residues. The germline V gene encodes CDR1 SGDLS and CDR2 YYNGEE. V was cut by 0 bases and J by 2 bases, with 8 bases left in between. CDR3 in DNA: TGTGCCAGCAGCGTAGGGCACAGAAACACCGGGGAGCTGTTTTTT. It encodes CASSVGHRNTGELFF.